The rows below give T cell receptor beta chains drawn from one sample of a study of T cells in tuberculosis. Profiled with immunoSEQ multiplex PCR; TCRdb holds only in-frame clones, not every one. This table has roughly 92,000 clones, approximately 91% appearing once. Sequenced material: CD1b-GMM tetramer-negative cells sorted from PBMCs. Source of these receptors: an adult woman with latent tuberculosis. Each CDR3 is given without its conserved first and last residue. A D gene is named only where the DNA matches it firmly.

cdr3_aa: ASSESRTGVGSNTGELF; cdr3_length: 17; d_call: TRBD1; v_call: TRBV10-2
cdr3_aa: ASSQGVRGAPLGQPQH; cdr3_length: 16; d_call: -; v_call: TRBV4-1
cdr3_aa: ASMERENTEAF; cdr3_length: 11; d_call: -; v_call: TRBV19
cdr3_aa: ASSLGERGEYNEQF; cdr3_length: 14; d_call: TRBD2; v_call: TRBV7-8
cdr3_aa: ASAGQGWSNSPLH; cdr3_length: 13; d_call: TRBD1; v_call: TRBV2
cdr3_aa: SVFDRPLTEAF; cdr3_length: 11; d_call: -; v_call: TRBV29-1
cdr3_aa: SANWATSGGATLGEEQF; cdr3_length: 17; d_call: TRBD2; v_call: TRBV29-1
cdr3_aa: ASSLGGHTSGETQY; cdr3_length: 14; d_call: -; v_call: TRBV5-1
cdr3_aa: ASEATGGTGGYT; cdr3_length: 12; d_call: TRBD1; v_call: TRBV5-1
cdr3_aa: ASSLVATGFPDTQY; cdr3_length: 14; d_call: TRBD1; v_call: TRBV5-1
cdr3_aa: ASSLSPLFEAF; cdr3_length: 11; d_call: -; v_call: TRBV27
cdr3_aa: ASSSVRTGELF; cdr3_length: 11; d_call: -; v_call: TRBV7-2
cdr3_aa: ASSFPGTENYGYT; cdr3_length: 13; d_call: TRBD1; v_call: TRBV28
cdr3_aa: ASSPGGIGQPQH; cdr3_length: 12; d_call: TRBD1; v_call: TRBV6-6
cdr3_aa: ASSLVARDPMNTEAF; cdr3_length: 15; d_call: -; v_call: TRBV28
cdr3_aa: ASSLFMGRGTDTQY; cdr3_length: 14; d_call: -; v_call: TRBV27
cdr3_aa: ASSLAVALETQY; cdr3_length: 12; d_call: -; v_call: TRBV7-2
cdr3_aa: ASSLLATGGNSPLH; cdr3_length: 14; d_call: -; v_call: TRBV5-1
cdr3_aa: ASSPGSIETQY; cdr3_length: 11; d_call: -; v_call: TRBV6-1
cdr3_aa: ASSVDRAGNTIY; cdr3_length: 12; d_call: TRBD1; v_call: TRBV5-1
cdr3_aa: ASSDSSTGELF; cdr3_length: 11; d_call: -; v_call: TRBV6-4
cdr3_aa: AWSVDSSNYGYT; cdr3_length: 12; d_call: -; v_call: TRBV30
cdr3_aa: ASSGGSQGPGANVLT; cdr3_length: 15; d_call: -; v_call: TRBV6-4
cdr3_aa: ASSLLGDTYEQY; cdr3_length: 12; d_call: -; v_call: TRBV27
cdr3_aa: ASSMVRNTEAF; cdr3_length: 11; d_call: -; v_call: TRBV19
cdr3_aa: ASSRPTDRVVAEQY; cdr3_length: 14; d_call: TRBD1; v_call: TRBV5-8
cdr3_aa: ASSPGRAMNTEAF; cdr3_length: 13; d_call: -; v_call: TRBV18
cdr3_aa: AWSGGMSNEKLF; cdr3_length: 12; d_call: -; v_call: TRBV30
cdr3_aa: ASSLGSGPGNQPQH; cdr3_length: 14; d_call: -; v_call: TRBV5-1
cdr3_aa: SVASGGYEQY; cdr3_length: 10; d_call: TRBD2; v_call: TRBV29-1
cdr3_aa: ASSLEPEGGYT; cdr3_length: 11; d_call: -; v_call: TRBV7-2
cdr3_aa: ASRGTGGNQPQH; cdr3_length: 12; d_call: TRBD1; v_call: TRBV6-6
cdr3_aa: ASSRGQNTEAF; cdr3_length: 11; d_call: -; v_call: TRBV18
cdr3_aa: SVAWQGSGYT; cdr3_length: 10; d_call: -; v_call: TRBV29-1
cdr3_aa: ASRKGQLEAF; cdr3_length: 10; d_call: TRBD1; v_call: TRBV19
cdr3_aa: ASSLTDYGYT; cdr3_length: 10; d_call: -; v_call: TRBV28
cdr3_aa: ASSLDRGRAF; cdr3_length: 10; d_call: TRBD1; v_call: TRBV4-3
cdr3_aa: ASSPPWTVNYGYT; cdr3_length: 13; d_call: -; v_call: TRBV19
cdr3_aa: ASSRDRGRETQY; cdr3_length: 12; d_call: TRBD1; v_call: TRBV19
cdr3_aa: ASTSGRGEGSYGYT; cdr3_length: 14; d_call: -; v_call: TRBV19
cdr3_aa: ASTAVSSYNSPLH; cdr3_length: 13; d_call: -; v_call: TRBV27
cdr3_aa: ASSPSGAYEQY; cdr3_length: 11; d_call: -; v_call: TRBV7-9
cdr3_aa: ASSSPLIRLAGGHTDTQY; cdr3_length: 18; d_call: TRBD2; v_call: TRBV5-1
cdr3_aa: ASEGESSYNSPLH; cdr3_length: 13; d_call: -; v_call: TRBV7-2
cdr3_aa: ASSSGSPLTGELF; cdr3_length: 13; d_call: -; v_call: TRBV27
cdr3_aa: ASSSRTGPLPRPLH; cdr3_length: 14; d_call: TRBD1; v_call: TRBV6-5
cdr3_aa: ASSTRTPLSDEQF; cdr3_length: 13; d_call: -; v_call: TRBV27
cdr3_aa: ASSPPFGQSRSAF; cdr3_length: 13; d_call: -; v_call: TRBV6-1
cdr3_aa: ASRPGTTETQY; cdr3_length: 11; d_call: -; v_call: TRBV5-1
cdr3_aa: SATFRAYNEQF; cdr3_length: 11; d_call: -; v_call: TRBV29-1
cdr3_aa: ASRRVEQY; cdr3_length: 8; d_call: -; v_call: TRBV2
cdr3_aa: ASRNQGLGSRSGYT; cdr3_length: 14; d_call: -; v_call: TRBV27
cdr3_aa: ASSMRGYPNQPQH; cdr3_length: 13; d_call: -; v_call: TRBV19